This TCR delta chain was sequenced for a study of gamma-delta T cells after stem cell transplantation. Germline-derived CDR1 and CDR2 are GEAIGNYY and EKD. The CDR3 runs to 27 residues. TCRdb re-processed the RT-PCR reads using CATT. The table lists some 800 delta-chain clones, approximately 14% of them singletons. Concerning this clone itself: One end of the junction does not line up with germline, which may come from a read error.

This clonotype originated in a human donor. It is not recorded whose cells these are; they may come from a transplant donor. The chain carries TRDV2 and TRDJ1; 11 positions match TRDD3. Assignment of the J gene here rests on matching the DNA to germline, because TCRdb gives none. The sequenced sample was gamma-delta T cells. The CDR3, as DNA: TGTGCCTGTGACACCGTCGCCGGCTTTTCCTCCCCCCAAACTGGGGGATATGCTGTCCCGTACACCGATGAACTCATCTTT. It encodes CACDTVAGFSSPQTGGYAVPYTDELIF.